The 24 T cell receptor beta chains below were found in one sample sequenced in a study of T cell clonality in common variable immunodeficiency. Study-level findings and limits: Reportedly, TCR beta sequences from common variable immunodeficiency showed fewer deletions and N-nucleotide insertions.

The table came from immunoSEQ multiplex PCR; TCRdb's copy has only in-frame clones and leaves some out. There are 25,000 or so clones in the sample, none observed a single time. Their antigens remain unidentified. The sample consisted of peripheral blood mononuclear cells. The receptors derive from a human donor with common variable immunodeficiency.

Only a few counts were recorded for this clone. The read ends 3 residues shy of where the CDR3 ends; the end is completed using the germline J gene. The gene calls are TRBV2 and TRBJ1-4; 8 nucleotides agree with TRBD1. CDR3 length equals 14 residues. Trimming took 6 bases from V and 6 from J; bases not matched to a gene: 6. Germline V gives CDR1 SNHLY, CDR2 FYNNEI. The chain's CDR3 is CASSGDRTDEKLFF. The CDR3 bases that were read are TGTGCCAGCAGCGGGGACAGGACTGATGAAAAA.

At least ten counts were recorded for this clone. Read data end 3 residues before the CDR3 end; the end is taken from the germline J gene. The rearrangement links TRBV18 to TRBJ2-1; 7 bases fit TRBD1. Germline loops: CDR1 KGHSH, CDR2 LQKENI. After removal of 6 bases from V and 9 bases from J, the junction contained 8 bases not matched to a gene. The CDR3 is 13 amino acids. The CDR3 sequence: CASSSGTASEQFF. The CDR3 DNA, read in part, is TGTGCCAGCTCGTCCGGGACAGCAAGTGAG.

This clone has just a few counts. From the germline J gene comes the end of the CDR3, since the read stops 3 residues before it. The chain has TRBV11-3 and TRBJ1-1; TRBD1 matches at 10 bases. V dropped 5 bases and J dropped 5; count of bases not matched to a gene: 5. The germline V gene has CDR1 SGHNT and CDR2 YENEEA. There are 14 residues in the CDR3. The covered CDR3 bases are TGTGCCAGCAGCCGGACAGGGGGTTTGACTGAA. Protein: CASSRTGGLTE. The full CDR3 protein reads CASSRTGGLTEAFF.

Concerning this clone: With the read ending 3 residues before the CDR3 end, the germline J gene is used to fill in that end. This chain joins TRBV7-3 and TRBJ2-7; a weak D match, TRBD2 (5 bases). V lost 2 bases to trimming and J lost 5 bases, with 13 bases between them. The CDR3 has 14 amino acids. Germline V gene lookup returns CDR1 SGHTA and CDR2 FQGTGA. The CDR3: CASSLSGPGDEQYF. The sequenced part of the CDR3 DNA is TGTGCCAGCAGCTTATCCGGGCCCGGGGACGAG.

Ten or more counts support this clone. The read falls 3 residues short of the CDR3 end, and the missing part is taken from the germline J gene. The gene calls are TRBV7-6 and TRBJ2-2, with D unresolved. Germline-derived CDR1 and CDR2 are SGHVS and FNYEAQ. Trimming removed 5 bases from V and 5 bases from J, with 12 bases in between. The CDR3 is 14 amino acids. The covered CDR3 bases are TGTGCCAGCAGCGAAGCTATACGAACCGGGGAG. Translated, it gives CASSEAIRTGE. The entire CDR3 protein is CASSEAIRTGELFF.

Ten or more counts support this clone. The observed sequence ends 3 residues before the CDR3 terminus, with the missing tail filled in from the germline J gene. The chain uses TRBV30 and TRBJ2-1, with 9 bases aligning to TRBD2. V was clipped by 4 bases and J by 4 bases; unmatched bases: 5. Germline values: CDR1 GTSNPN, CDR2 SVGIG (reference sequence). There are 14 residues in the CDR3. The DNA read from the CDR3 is TGTGCCTGGAAGCGGGGGGCGGGATACAATGAG. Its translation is CAWKRGAGYNE. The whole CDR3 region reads CAWKRGAGYNEQFF.

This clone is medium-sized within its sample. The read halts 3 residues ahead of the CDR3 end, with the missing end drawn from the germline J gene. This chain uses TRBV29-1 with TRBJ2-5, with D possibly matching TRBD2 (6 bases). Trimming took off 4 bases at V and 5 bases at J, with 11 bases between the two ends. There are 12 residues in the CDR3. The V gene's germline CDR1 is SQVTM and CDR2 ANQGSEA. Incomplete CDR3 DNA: TGCAGCGTTGTGAGGGCGGGGGAGACC. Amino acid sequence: CSVVRAGET. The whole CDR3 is CSVVRAGETQYF.

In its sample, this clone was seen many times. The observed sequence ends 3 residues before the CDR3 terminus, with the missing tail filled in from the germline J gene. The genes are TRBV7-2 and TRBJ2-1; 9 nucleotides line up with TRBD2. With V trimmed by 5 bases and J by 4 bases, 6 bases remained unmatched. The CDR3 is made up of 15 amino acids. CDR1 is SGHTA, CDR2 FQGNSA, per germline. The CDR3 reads CASSPVAGGYNEQFF. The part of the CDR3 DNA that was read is TGTGCCAGCAGCCCCGTCGCGGGGGGGTACAATGAG.

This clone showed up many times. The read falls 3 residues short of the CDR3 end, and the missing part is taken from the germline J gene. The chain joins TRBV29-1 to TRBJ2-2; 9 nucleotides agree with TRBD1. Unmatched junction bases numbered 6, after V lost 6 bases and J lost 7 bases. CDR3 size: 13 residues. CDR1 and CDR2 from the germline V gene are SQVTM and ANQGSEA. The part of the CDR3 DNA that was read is TGCAGCGTGGAACAGGGGGCAGTCGGGGAG. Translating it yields CSVEQGAVGE. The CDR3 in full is CSVEQGAVGELFF.

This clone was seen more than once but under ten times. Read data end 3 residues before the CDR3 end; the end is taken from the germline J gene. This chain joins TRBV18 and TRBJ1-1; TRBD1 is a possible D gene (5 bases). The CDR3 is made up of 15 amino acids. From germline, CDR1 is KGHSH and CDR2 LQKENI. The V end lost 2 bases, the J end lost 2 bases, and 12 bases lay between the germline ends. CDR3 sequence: CASSPLDSPNTEAFF. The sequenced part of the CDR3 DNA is TGTGCCAGCTCACCATTAGACAGTCCAAACACTGAA.

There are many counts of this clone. The CDR3 reads CASSYGRGTERNTIYF. CDR3 DNA, as far as it was read: TGTGCCAGCAGTTACGGAAGGGGGACAGAGCGAAACACC. J is TRBJ1-3 and V is TRBV6-2 or TRBV6-3; 7 bases agree with TRBD1. The sequence runs out 3 residues before the end of the CDR3; the remainder is reconstructed from the germline J gene. The germline V gene has CDR1 MNHEY and CDR2 SVGEGT. The V gene end was trimmed by 2 bases and the J gene end by 5 bases; junction bases not matched to a gene: 9. The CDR3 consists of 16 residues.

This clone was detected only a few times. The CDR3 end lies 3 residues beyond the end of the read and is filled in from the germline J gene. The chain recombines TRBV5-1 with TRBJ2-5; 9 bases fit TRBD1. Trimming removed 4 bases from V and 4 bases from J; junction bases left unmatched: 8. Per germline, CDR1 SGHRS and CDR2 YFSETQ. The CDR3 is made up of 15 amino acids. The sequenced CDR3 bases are TGCGCCAGCAGCACCCGAGACAGGGGGGGAGAGACC. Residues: CASSTRDRGGET. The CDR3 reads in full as CASSTRDRGGETQYF. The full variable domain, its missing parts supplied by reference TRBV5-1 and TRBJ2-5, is KAGVTQTPRYLIKTRGQQVTLSCSPISGHRSVSWYQQTPGQGLQFLFEYFSETQRNKGNFPGRFSGRQFSNSRSEMNVSTLELGDSALYLCASSTRDRGGETQYFGPGTRLLVL.

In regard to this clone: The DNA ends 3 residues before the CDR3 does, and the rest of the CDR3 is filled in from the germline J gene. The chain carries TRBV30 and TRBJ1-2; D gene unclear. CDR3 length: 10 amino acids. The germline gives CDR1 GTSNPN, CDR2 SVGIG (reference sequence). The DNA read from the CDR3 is TGTGCCTGGAGTGCTTCCGGC. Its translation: CAWSASG. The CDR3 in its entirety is CAWSASGYTF.

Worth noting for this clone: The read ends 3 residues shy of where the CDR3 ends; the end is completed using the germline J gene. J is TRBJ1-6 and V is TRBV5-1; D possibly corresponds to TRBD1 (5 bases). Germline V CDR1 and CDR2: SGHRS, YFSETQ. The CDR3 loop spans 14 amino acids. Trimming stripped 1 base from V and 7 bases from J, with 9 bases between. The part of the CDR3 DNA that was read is TGCGCCAGCAGCTTGTCCAGGGAAAATTCACCC. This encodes CASSLSRENSP. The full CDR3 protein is CASSLSRENSPLHF.

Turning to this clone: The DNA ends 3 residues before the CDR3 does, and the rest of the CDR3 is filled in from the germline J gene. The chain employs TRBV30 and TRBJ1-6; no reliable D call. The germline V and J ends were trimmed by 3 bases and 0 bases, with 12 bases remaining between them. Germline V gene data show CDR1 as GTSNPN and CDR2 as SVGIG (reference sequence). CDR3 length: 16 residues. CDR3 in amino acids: CAWSYSESSYNSPLHF. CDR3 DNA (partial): TGTGCCTGGAGCTACTCTGAGAGCTCCTATAATTCACCC.

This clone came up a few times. The DNA read from the CDR3 is TGTGCCAGTAGTATTTCCCCACAGGGTGCAGATACG. Its protein product is CASSISPQGADT. The full CDR3 protein is CASSISPQGADTQYF. The rearrangement links TRBV19 to TRBJ2-3; a possible D gene is TRBD1 (6 bases). The read is 3 residues too short to cover the CDR3 end, so that end is filled in from the germline J gene. CDR1 and CDR2 from the germline V gene are LNHDA and SQIVND (reference sequence). With 3 bases removed from V and 4 bases from J, the gap between germline ends came to 14 bases. The CDR3 extends over 15 amino acids.

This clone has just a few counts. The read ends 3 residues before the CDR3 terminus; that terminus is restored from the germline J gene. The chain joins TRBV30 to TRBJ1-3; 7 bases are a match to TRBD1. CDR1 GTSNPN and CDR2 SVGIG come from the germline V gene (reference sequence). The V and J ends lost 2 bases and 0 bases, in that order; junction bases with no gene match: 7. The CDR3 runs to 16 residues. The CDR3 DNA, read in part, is TGTGCCTGGAGTCGTTGGGGGACAGTCTCTGGAAACACC. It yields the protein CAWSRWGTVSGNT. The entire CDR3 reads CAWSRWGTVSGNTIYF.

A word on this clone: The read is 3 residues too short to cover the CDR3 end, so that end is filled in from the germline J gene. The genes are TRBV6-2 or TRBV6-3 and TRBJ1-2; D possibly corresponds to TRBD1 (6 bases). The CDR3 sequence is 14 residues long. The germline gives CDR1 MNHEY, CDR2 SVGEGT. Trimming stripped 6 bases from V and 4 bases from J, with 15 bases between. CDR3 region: CASRRTDGIYGYTF. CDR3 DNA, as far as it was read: TGTGCCAGCAGAAGGACAGATGGAATCTATGGC.

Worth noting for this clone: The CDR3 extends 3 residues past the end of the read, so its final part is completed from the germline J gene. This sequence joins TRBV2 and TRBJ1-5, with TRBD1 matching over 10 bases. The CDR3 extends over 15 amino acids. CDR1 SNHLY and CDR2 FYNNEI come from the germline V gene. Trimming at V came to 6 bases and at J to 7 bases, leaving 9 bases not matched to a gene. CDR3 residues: CASSDRGLRGQPQHF. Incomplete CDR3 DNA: TGTGCCAGCAGCGACAGGGGGCTAAGAGGGCAGCCC.

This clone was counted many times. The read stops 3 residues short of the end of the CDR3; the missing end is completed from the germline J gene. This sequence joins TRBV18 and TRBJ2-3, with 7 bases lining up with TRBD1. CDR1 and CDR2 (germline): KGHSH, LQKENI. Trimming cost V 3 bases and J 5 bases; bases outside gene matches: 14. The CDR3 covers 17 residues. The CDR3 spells CASSPLLTGQGGDTQYF. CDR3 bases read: TGTGCCAGCTCACCTCTTCTGACAGGGCAGGGCGGAGATACG.

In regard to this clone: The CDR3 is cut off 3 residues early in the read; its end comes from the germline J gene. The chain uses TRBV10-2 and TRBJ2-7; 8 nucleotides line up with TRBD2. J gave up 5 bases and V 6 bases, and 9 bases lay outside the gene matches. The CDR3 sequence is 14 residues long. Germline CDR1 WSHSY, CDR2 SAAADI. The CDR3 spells CASRRSGSGNEQYF. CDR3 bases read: TGCGCCAGCAGGCGGAGCGGGAGTGGCAACGAG.

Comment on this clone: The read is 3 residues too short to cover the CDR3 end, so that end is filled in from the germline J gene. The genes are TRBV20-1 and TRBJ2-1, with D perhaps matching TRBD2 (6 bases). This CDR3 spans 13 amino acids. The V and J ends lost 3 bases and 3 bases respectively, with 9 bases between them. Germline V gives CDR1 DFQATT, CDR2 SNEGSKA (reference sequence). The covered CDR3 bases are TGCAGTGCTAGCGGGGGAATCTACAATGAG. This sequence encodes CSASGGIYNE. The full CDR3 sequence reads CSASGGIYNEQFF.

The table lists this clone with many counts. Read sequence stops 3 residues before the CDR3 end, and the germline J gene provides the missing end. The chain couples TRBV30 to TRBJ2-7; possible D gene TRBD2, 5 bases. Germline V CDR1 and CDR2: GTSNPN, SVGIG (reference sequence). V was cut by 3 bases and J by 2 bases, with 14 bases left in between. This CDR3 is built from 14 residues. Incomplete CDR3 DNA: TGTGCCTGGAGCCTTGCGCGGGCGCCCTACGAG. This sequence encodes CAWSLARAPYE. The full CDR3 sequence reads CAWSLARAPYEQYF.

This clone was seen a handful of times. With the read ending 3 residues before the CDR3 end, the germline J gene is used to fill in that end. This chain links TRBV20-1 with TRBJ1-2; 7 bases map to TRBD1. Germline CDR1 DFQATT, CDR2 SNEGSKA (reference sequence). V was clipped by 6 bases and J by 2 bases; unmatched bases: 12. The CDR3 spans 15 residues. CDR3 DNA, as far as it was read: TGCAGTGCGAGGGGGCATGGCAGCGAAAACTATGGC. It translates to CSARGHGSENYG. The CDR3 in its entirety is CSARGHGSENYGYTF.